This T cell receptor beta chain derives from a study of blood T cell repertoires in COVID-19. Study summary: Material from acute and convalescent COVID-19 was sourced from the United States, Italy and Spain. Nucleic acid was either cDNA or gDNA, and it came from T cells, B-cell-depleted T cells, or PBMCs.

This CDR3 is 14 amino acids long. The germline CDR1 and CDR2 sequences are MGHRA and YSYEKL. The V end was cut by 2 bases, the J end by 4 bases, with 9 bases between. Sequencing used immunoSEQ multiplex PCR; TCRdb keeps in-frame clones, though not all of them. The data show roughly 250,000 clones, about 79% seen once. The gene calls are TRBV4-1 and TRBJ1-5; D ambiguous. This TCR was recovered from a woman aged 80 or older with acute or convalescent COVID-19. Material for sequencing was peripheral blood. The CDR3 nucleotides are TGCGCCAGCAGCCAAAACAGTGGTAATCAGCCCCAGCATTTT. It translates to CASSQNSGNQPQHF.